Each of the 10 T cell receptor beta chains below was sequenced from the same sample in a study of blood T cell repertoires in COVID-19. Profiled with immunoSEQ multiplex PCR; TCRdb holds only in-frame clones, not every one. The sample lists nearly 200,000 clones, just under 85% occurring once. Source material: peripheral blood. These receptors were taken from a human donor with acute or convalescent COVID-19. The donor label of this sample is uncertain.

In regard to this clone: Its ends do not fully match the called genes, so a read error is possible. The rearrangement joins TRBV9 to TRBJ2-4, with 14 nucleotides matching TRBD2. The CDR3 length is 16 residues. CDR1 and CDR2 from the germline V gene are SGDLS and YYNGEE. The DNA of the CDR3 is TGTGCCAGCAGCCCGGGACTAGCGGGAGCCCAAAACATTCAGTACTTC. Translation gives CASSPGLAGAQNIQYF.

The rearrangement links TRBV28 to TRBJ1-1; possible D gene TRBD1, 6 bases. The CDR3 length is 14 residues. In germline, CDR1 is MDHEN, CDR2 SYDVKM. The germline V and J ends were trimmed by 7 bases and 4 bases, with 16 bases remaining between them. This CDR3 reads CASIMRGAVTEAFF. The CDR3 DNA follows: TGTGCCAGCATCATGCGGGGGGCGGTCACTGAAGCTTTCTTT.

DNA of the CDR3: TGTGCCAGCAGTTACTCCGGGACAGGGTCCGCGAATGAGCAGTTCTTC. As protein: CASSYSGTGSANEQFF. This chain connects TRBV6-5 to TRBJ2-1; TRBD1 aligns across 9 bases. The length of the CDR3 is 16 residues. J lost 7 bases, V lost 0 bases, and 7 bases had no gene match. CDR1 is MNHEY, CDR2 SVGAGI, per germline.

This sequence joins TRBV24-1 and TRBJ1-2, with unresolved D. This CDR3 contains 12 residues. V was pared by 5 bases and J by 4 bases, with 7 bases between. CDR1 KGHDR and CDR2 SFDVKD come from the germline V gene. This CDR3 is CATSAGSYGYTF. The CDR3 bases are TGTGCCACCAGTGCCGGGTCCTATGGCTACACCTTC.

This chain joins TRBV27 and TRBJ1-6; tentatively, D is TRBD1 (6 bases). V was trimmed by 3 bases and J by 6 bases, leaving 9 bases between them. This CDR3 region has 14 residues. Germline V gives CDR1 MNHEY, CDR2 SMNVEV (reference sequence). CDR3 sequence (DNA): TGTGCCAGCAGTTTTTCAGGGGTTAATTCACCCCTCCACTTT. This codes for CASSFSGVNSPLHF.

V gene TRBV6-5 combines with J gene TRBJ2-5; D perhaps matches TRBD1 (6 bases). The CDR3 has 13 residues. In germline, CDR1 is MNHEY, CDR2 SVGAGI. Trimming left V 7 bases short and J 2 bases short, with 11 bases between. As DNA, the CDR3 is TGTGCCAGCAAGATACAGGGACAAGAGACCCAGTACTTC. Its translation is CASKIQGQETQYF.

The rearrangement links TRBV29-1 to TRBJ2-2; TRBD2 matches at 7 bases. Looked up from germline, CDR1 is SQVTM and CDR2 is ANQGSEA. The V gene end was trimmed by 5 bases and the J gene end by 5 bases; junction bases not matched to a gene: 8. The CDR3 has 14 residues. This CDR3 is CSVSLLSGTGELFF. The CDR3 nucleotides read TGCAGCGTTAGTTTACTTAGCGGGACCGGGGAGCTGTTTTTT.

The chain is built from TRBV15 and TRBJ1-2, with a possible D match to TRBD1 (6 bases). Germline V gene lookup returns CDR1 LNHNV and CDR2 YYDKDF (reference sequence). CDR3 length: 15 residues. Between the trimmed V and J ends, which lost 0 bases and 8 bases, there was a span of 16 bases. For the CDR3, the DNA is TGTGCCACCAGCAGAGAAACAGGGCTAACGGGCGGCTACACCTTC. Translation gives CATSRETGLTGGYTF.

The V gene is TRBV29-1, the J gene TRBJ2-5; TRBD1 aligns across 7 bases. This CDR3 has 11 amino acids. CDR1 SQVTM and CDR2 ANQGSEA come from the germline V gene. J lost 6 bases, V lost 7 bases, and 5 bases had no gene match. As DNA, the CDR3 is TGCAGCGCAATACAGGGGCAGACCCAGTACTTC. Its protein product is CSAIQGQTQYF.

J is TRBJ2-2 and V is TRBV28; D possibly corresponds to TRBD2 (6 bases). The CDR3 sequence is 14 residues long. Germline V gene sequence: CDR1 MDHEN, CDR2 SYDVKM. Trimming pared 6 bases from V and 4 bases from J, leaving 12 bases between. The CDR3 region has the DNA TGTGCCAGCAGACGGGACTGGGGCACCGGGGAGCTGTTTTTT. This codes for CASRRDWGTGELFF.